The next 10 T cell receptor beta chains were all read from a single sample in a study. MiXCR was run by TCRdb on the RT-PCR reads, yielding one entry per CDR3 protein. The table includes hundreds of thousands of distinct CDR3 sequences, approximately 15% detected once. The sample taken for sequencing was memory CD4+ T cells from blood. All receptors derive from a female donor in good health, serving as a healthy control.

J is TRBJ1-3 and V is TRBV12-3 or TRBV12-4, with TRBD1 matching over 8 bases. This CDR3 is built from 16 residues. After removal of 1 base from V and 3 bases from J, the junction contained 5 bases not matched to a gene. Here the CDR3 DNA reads TGTGCCAGCAGTTTAGTACAGGGGGTATTTGGAAACACCATATATTTT. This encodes CASSLVQGVFGNTIYF.

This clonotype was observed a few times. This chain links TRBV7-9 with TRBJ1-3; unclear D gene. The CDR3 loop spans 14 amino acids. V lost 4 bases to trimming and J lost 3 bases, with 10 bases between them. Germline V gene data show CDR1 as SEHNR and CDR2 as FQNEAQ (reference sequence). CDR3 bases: TGTGCCAGCAGCTATCAAAGTTATGGAAACACCATATATTTT. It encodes CASSYQSYGNTIYF.

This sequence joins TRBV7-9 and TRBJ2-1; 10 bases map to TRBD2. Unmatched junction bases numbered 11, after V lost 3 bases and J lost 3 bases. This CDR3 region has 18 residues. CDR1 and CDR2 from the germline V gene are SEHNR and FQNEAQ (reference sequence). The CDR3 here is CASSFAPLRTSGYNEQFF. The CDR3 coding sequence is TGTGCCAGCAGCTTCGCCCCACTCCGGACTAGCGGCTACAATGAGCAGTTCTTC.

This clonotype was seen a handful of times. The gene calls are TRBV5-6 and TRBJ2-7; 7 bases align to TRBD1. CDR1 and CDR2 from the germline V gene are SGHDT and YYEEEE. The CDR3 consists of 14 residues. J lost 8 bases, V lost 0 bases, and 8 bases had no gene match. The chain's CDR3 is CASSLGRQGFQQYF. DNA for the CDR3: TGTGCCAGCAGCTTGGGGAGACAGGGTTTTCAGCAGTACTTC.

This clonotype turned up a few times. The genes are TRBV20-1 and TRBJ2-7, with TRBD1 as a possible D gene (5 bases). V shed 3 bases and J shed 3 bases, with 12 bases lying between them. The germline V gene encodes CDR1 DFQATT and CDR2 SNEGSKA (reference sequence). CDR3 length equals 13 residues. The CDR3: CSARFRQIYEQYF. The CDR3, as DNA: TGCAGTGCTAGGTTCCGACAGATCTACGAGCAGTACTTC.

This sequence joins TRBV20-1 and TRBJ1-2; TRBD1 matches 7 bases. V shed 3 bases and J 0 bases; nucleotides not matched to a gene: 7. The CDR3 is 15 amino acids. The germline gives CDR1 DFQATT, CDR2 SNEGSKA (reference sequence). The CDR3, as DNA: TGCAGTGCTAGCAGGGGGGGCTTAACTAACTATGGCTACACCTTC. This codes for CSASRGGLTNYGYTF.

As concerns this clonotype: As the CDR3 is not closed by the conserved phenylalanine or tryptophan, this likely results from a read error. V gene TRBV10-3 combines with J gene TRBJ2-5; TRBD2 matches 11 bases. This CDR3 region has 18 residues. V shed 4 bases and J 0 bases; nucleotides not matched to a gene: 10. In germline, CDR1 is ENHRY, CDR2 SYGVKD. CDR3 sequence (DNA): TGTGCCATCAGTGGACAAGGACTAGCGGGCGTGTACCAAGAGACCCAGTACCTC. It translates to CAISGQGLAGVYQETQYL.

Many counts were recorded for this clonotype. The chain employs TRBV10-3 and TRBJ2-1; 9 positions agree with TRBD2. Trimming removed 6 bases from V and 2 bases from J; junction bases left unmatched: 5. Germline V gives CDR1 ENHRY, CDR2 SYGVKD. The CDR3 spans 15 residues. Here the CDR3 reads CAIRREGHAYNEQFF. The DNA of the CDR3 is TGTGCCATCAGGCGGGAGGGCCACGCCTACAATGAGCAGTTCTTC.

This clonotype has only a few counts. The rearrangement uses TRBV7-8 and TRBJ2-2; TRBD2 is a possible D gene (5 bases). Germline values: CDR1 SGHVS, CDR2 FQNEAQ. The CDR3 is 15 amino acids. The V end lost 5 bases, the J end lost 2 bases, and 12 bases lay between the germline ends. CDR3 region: CASSTSGSNTGELFF. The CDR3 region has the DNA TGTGCCAGCAGCACCTCGGGATCCAACACCGGGGAGCTGTTTTTT.

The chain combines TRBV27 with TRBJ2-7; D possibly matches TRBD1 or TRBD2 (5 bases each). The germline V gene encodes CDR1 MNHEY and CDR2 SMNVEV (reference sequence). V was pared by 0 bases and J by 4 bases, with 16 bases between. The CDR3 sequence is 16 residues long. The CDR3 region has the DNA TGTGCCAGCAGTTTATCGGTAAGGGACGAAGAATACGAGCAGTACTTC. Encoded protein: CASSLSVRDEEYEQYF.